What follows describes a single T cell receptor beta chain. Under the authors' procedure: How many nucleated cells were present was estimated from reference gene primer amplification. The data were produced by immunoSEQ multiplex PCR, yet TCRdb's version contains in-frame clones alone and is incomplete. That table furnishes V, J and clone size, whereas the DNA furnished D and trimming. The sample has roughly 150,000 clones, 70% to 80% seen once. This entry belongs to a study of blood T cell repertoires in COVID-19. The overall study: Resolution of symptoms, clearance, or two negative PCRs was present in recovered Cohort 3 donors. The origin of the acute and convalescent COVID-19 samples was the United States, Italy and Spain.

Germline loops: CDR1 SGHAT, CDR2 FQDESV (reference sequence). V was clipped by 5 bases and J by 1 base; unmatched bases: 6. The CDR3 consists of 15 residues. Individuals drawn from 24 US areas were about 18 to 90 years old. This chain links TRBV11-1 with TRBJ1-1; 8 nucleotides match TRBD1. The origin of this receptor is a woman aged 70 to 79 in a cohort exposed to, infected with or recovered from COVID-19 (not recorded which). The sample consisted of PBMCs or T cells enriched from blood (not recorded which). The DNA for the CDR3 is TGTGCCAGCAGCCGGACAGGGAGGGGGAACACTGAAGCTTTCTTT. Its protein product is CASSRTGRGNTEAFF.